This T cell receptor (beta chain) was identified in a study of blood T cells in healthy people across ages. General study points: Changes seen in expanded clonotypes were possibly confounded by donor CMV status left unknown. Naive and antigen-experienced cells were not separated, limiting conclusive comparison. Strong correlation was found linking TCR beta diversity to naive T cell percentage. Fewer expanded clones and more diversity marked long-lived versus aged donors.

Germline assignment: CDR1 SGHTA and CDR2 FQGNSA. V was cut by 3 bases and J by 4 bases, with 13 bases left in between. The CDR3 length is 15 residues. The use of a sample-barcoded 5' primer and a J-beta primer mix characterized a second PCR of roughly 7 to 11 cycles. Using its own MiXCR run on the 5' RACE reads, TCRdb lists one record per CDR3 protein. The sample shows approximately 810,000 distinct CDR3 sequences, 29% of them seen only once. This clonotype was found many times. Antigen unknown. The clonotype originates from a woman older than 75 in good health. The sample comprised blood. J is TRBJ2-1 and V is TRBV7-2; D possibly uses TRBD1 or TRBD2 (5 bases each). The CDR3 here is CASSLTGTGYNEQFF. The CDR3 DNA sequence: TGTGCCAGCAGCTTGACGGGGACGGGTTACAATGAGCAGTTCTTC.